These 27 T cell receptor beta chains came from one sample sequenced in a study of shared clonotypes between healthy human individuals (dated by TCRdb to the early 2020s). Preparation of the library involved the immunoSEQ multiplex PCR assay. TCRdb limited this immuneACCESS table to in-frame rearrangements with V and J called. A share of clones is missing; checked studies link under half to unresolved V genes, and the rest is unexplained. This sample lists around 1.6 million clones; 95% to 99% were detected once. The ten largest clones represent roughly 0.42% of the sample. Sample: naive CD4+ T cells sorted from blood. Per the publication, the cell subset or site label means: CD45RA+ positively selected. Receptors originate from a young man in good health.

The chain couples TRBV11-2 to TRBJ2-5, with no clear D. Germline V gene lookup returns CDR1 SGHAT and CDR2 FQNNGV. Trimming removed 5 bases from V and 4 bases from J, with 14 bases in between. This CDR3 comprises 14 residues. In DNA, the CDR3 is TGTGCCAGCAGCCCCGAAAATAGGGCAGAGACCCAGTACTTC. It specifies CASSPENRAETQYF.

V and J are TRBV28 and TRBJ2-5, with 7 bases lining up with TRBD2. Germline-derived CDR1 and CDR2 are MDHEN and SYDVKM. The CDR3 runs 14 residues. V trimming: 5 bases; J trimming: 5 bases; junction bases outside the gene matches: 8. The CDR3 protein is CASSRTGLVETQYF. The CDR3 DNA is TGTGCCAGCAGTAGAACAGGACTAGTGGAGACCCAGTACTTC. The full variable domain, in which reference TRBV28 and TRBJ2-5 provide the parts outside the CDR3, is DVKVTQSSRYLVKRTGEKVFLECVQDMDHENMFWYRQDPGLGLRLIYFSYDVKMKEKGDIPEGYSVSREKKERFSLILESASTNQTSMYLCASSRTGLVETQYFGPGTRLLVL.

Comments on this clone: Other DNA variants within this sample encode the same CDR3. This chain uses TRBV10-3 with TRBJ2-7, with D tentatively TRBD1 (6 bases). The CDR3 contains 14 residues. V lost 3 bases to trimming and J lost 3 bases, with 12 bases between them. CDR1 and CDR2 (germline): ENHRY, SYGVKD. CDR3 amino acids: CAISDRGLLYEQYF. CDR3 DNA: TGTGCCATCAGTGACAGGGGCCTACTCTACGAGCAGTACTTC.

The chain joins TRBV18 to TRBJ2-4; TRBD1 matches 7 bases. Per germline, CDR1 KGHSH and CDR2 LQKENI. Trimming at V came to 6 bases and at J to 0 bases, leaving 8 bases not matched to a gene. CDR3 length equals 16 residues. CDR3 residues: CASSPRGLAAKNIQYF. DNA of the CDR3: TGTGCCAGCTCCCCCAGGGGGTTGGCAGCCAAAAACATTCAGTACTTC.

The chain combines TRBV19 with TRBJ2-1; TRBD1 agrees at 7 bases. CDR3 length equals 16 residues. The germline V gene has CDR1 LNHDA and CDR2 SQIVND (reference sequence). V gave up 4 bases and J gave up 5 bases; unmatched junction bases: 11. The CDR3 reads CASSKSTGVENNEQFF. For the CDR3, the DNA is TGTGCCAGTAGTAAATCTACAGGGGTGGAAAACAATGAGCAGTTCTTC. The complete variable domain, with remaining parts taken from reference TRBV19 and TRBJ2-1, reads DGGITQSPKYLFRKEGQNVTLSCEQNLNHDAMYWYRQDPGQGLRLIYYSQIVNDFQKGDIAEGYSVSREKKESFPLTVTSAQKNPTAFYLCASSKSTGVENNEQFFGPGTRLTVL.

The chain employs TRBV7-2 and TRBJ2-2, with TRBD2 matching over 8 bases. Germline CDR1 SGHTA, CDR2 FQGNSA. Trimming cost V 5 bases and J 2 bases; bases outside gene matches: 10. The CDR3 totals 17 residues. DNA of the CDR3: TGTGCCAGCAGCCACTCCCCGGGGGGGGGCAACACCGGGGAGCTGTTTTTT. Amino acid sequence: CASSHSPGGGNTGELFF. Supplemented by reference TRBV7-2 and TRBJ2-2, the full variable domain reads GAGVSQSPSNKVTEKGKDVELRCDPISGHTALYWYRQSLGQGLEFLIYFQGNSAPDKSGLPSDRFSAERTGGSVSTLTIQRTQQEDSAVYLCASSHSPGGGNTGELFFGEGSRLTVL.

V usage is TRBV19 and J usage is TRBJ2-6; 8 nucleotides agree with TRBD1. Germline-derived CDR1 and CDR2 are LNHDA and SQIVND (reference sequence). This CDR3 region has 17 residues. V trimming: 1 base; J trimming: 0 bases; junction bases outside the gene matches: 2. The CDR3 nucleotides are TGTGCCAGTAGTATAGGGACAGGGCTCTCTGGGGCCAACGTCCTGACTTTC. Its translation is CASSIGTGLSGANVLTF.

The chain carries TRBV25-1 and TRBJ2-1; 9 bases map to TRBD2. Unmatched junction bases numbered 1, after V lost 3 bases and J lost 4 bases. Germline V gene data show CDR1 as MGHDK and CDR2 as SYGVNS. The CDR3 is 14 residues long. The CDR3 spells CASSDLAGYNEQFF. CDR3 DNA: TGTGCCAGCAGTGATCTAGCGGGATACAATGAGCAGTTCTTC.

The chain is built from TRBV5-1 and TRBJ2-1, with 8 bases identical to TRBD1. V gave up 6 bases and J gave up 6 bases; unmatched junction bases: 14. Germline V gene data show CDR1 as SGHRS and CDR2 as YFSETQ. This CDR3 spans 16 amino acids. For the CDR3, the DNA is TGCGCCAGCAAACGAAGGCGGACAGGGTGGATCAATGAGCAGTTCTTC. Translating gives CASKRRRTGWINEQFF.

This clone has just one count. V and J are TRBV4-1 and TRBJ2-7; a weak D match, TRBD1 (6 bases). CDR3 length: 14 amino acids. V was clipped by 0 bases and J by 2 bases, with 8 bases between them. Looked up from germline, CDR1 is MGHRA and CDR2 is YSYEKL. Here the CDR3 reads CASSQDPGAYEQYF. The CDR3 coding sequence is TGCGCCAGCAGCCAAGATCCAGGGGCCTACGAGCAGTACTTC.

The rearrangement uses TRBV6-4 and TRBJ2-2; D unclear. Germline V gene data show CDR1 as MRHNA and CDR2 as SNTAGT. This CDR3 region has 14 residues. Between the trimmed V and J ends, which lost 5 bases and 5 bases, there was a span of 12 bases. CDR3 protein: CASSHEAQTGELFF. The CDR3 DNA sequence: TGTGCCAGCAGTCACGAGGCGCAAACCGGGGAGCTGTTTTTT.

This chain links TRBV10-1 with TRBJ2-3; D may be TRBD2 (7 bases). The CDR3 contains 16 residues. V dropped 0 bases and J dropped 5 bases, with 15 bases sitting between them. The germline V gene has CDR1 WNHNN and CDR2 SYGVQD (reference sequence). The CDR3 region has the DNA TGCGCCAGCAGTGAGTCTCGGGGGGCATTCAAAGATACGCAGTATTTT. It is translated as CASSESRGAFKDTQYF.

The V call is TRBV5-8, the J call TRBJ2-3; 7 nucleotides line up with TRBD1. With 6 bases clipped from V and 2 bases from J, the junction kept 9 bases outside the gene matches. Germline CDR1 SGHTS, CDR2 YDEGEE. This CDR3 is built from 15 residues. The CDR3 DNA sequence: TGTGCCAGCAATCGCGGACAGGTGAACACAGATACGCAGTATTTT. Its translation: CASNRGQVNTDTQYF.

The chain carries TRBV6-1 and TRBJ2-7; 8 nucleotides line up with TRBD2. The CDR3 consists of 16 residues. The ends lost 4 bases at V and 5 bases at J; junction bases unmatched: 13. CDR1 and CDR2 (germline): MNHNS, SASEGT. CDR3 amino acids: CASSARSGTGGNEQYF. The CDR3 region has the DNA TGTGCCAGCAGTGCCCGTAGCGGGACTGGGGGCAACGAGCAGTACTTC.

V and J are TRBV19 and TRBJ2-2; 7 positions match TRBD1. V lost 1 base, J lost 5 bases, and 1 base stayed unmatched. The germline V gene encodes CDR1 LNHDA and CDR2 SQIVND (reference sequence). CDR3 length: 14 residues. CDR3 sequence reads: CASSIARGTGELFF. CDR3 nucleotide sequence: TGTGCCAGTAGTATAGCCAGGGGGACCGGGGAGCTGTTTTTT. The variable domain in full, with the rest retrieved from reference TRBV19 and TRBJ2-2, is DGGITQSPKYLFRKEGQNVTLSCEQNLNHDAMYWYRQDPGQGLRLIYYSQIVNDFQKGDIAEGYSVSREKKESFPLTVTSAQKNPTAFYLCASSIARGTGELFFGEGSRLTVL.

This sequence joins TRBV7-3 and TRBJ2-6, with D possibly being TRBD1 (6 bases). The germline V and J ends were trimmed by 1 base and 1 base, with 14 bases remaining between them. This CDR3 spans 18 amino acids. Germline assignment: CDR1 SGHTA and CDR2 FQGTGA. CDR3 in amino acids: CASSLNGGAKSGANVLTF. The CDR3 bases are TGTGCCAGCAGCTTAAATGGGGGCGCGAAATCTGGGGCCAACGTCCTGACTTTC.

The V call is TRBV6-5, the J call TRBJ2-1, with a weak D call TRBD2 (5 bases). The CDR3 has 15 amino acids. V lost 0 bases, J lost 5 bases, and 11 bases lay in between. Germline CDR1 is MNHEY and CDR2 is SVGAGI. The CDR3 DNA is TGTGCCAGCAGTTACTCGACGGGGAGAAACAATGAGCAGTTCTTC. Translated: CASSYSTGRNNEQFF.

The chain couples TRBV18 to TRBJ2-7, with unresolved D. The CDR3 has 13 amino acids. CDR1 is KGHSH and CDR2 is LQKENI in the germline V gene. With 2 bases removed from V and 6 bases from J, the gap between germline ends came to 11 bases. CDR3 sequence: CASSPGSSREQYF. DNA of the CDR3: TGTGCCAGCTCACCAGGTTCGTCACGCGAGCAGTACTTC. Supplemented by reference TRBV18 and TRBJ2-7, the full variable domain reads NAGVMQNPRHLVRRRGQEARLRCSPMKGHSHVYWYRQLPEEGLKFMVYLQKENIIDESGMPKERFSAEFPKEGPSILRIQQVVRGDSAAYFCASSPGSSREQYFGPGTRLTVT.

CDR3 residues: CASSRQRNTEAFF. For the CDR3, the DNA is TGTGCCAGCAGCAGACAGCGGAACACTGAAGCTTTCTTT. The rearrangement joins TRBV6-6 to TRBJ1-1, with D perhaps TRBD1 (5 bases). CDR1 MNHNY and CDR2 SVGAGI come from the germline V gene (reference sequence). Between the trimmed V and J ends, which lost 6 bases and 1 base, there was a span of 9 bases. This CDR3 region has 13 residues.

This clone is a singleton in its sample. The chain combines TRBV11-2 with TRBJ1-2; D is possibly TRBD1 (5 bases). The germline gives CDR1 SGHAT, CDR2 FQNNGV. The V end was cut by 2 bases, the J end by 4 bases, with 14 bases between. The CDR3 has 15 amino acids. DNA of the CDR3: TGTGCCAGCAGCTTAATGAGAGGGGAATCCTATGGCTACACCTTC. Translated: CASSLMRGESYGYTF.

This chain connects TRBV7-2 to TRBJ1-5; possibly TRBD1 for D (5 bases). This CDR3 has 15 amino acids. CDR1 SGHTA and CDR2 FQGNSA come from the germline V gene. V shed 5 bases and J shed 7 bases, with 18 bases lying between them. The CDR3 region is CASSPPGGVKQPQHF. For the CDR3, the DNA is TGTGCCAGCAGCCCCCCCGGGGGGGTCAAACAGCCCCAGCATTTT.

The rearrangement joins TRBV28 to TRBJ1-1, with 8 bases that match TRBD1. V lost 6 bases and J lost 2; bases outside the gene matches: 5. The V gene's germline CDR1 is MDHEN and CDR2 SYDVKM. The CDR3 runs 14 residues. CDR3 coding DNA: TGTGCCAGCAGGCCGGGACAGGCAAACACTGAAGCTTTCTTT. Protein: CASRPGQANTEAFF.

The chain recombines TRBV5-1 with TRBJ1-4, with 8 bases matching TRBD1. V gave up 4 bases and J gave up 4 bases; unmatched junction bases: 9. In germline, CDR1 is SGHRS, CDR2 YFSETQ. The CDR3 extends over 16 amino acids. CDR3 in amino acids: CASSPQGGDLNEKLFF. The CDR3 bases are TGCGCCAGCAGCCCACAGGGGGGAGACCTTAATGAAAAACTGTTTTTT.

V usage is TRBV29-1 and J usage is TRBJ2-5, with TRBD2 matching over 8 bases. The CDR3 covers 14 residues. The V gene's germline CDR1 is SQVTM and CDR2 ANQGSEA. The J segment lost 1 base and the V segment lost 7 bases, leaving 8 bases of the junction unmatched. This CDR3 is CSATGGRFQETQYF. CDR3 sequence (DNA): TGCAGCGCTACTGGCGGGAGGTTCCAAGAGACCCAGTACTTC.

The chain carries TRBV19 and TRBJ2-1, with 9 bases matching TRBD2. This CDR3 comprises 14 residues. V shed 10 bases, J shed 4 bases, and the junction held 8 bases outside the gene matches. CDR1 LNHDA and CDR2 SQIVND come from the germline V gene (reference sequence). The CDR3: CATREGLIYNEQFF. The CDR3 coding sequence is TGTGCCACGCGGGAGGGCCTCATATACAATGAGCAGTTCTTC.

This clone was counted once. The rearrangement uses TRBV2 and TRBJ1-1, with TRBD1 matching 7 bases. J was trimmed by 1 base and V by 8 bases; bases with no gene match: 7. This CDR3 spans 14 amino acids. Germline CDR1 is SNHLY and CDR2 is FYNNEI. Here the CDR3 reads CASVQDRANTEAFF. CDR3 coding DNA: TGTGCCAGCGTACAAGACAGGGCGAACACTGAAGCTTTCTTT.

CDR3 region: CASSDLDRGSTDTQYF. The CDR3 coding sequence is TGTGCCAGCAGTGATCTGGACAGGGGGAGCACAGATACGCAGTATTTT. J is TRBJ2-3 and V is TRBV2; 10 nucleotides line up with TRBD1. CDR1 SNHLY and CDR2 FYNNEI come from the germline V gene. V gave up 3 bases and J gave up 0 bases; unmatched junction bases: 3. This CDR3 has 16 amino acids. Filled out from reference TRBV2 and TRBJ2-3, the complete variable domain reads EPEVTQTPSHQVTQMGQEVILRCVPISNHLYFYWYRQILGQKVEFLVSFYNNEISEKSEIFDDQFSVERPDGSNFTLKIRSTKLEDSAMYFCASSDLDRGSTDTQYFGPGTRLTVL.